This T cell receptor beta chain was documented in a study of T cell responses to AZD1222 COVID-19 vaccine. Study-level background: Second-dose timings of about 4 or about 12 weeks were pooled. The study, taken as a whole, reports: Baseline seropositives among AZD1222 recipients totaled only 6 or 7. Donors were mostly white British, more females; clonal diversity possibly underestimated. Within unmutated variant regions lay the reported targets of nearly half of spike-specific TCRs.

Of note for this clone: The antigen is unknown.

The junction had 4 bases not matched to a gene; V was cut back by 3 bases and J by 4 bases. CDR3 length equals 14 residues. CDR1 and CDR2 from the germline V gene are LNHDA and SQIVND (reference sequence). The method was immunoSEQ multiplex PCR; TCRdb's version includes in-frame clones alone and lacks a portion of them. Of tens of thousands of clones listed, more than 75% were seen once; the top ten hold more than 8.5%. The sample was peripheral blood, taken on day 0 of AZD1222 vaccination. This receptor was identified in an adult in good health. This sequence joins TRBV19 and TRBJ2-5; 8 nucleotides match TRBD2. CDR3 loop: CASSILAGSETQYF. As DNA, the CDR3 is TGTGCCAGTAGTATTCTAGCGGGTTCAGAGACCCAGTACTTC.